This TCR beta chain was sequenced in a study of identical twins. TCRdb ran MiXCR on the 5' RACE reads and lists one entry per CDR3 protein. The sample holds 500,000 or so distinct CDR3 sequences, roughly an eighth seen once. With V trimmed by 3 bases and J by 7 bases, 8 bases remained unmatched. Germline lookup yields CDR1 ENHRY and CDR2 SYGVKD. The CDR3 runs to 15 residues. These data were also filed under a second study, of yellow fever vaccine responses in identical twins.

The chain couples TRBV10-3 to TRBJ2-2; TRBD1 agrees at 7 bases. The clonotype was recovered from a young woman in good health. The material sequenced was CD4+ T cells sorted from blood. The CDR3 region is CAISEAPGGIGELFF. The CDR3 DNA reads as TGTGCCATCAGTGAAGCGCCAGGGGGTATCGGGGAGCTGTTTTTT.